A single sample is the source of the 9 T cell receptor beta chains below, sequenced in a study of blood T cell repertoires in COVID-19. Generated by immunoSEQ multiplex PCR, the TCRdb table keeps only in-frame clones and is missing some. The repertoire holds some 490,000 clones, with less than 90% as singletons. Sequenced input: PBMCs or T cells enriched from blood (not recorded which). The receptor source for this set is a woman between 55 and 75 years old who had recovered from COVID-19.

The chain has TRBV7-2 and TRBJ2-5; TRBD2 agrees at 12 bases. CDR3 size: 15 residues. Germline V gene sequence: CDR1 SGHTA, CDR2 FQGNSA. V lost 5 bases to trimming and J lost 5 bases; unmatched junction nucleotides: 6. The CDR3, as DNA: TGTGCCAGCAGCCTCACTAGCGGGGGGAAGGAGACCCAGTACTTC. This gives the protein CASSLTSGGKETQYF.

The V and J genes are TRBV18 and TRBJ2-1, with TRBD2 matching 12 bases. CDR3 size: 19 residues. The germline gives CDR1 KGHSH, CDR2 LQKENI. The V gene end was trimmed by 6 bases and the J gene end by 0 bases; junction bases not matched to a gene: 12. The CDR3 region is CASSPRTSGGLASYNEQFF. The CDR3 bases are TGTGCCAGCTCGCCGAGAACTAGCGGGGGGCTCGCCTCCTACAATGAGCAGTTCTTC.

This rearrangement joins TRBV11-2 to TRBJ1-3, with D unresolved. Trimming took 3 bases from V and 0 from J, leaving 9 bases between them. The CDR3 length is 15 residues. Germline CDR1 is SGHAT and CDR2 is FQNNGV. For the CDR3, the DNA is TGTGCCAGCAGCTTGAGTGCAGGCTCTGGAAACACCATATATTTT. Its translation: CASSLSAGSGNTIYF.

This clone was seen a few times. V usage is TRBV5-1 and J usage is TRBJ1-1; possible D gene TRBD1, 6 bases. Germline CDR1 is SGHRS and CDR2 is YFSETQ. V lost 5 bases to trimming and J lost 4 bases, with 18 bases between them. There are 15 residues in the CDR3. CDR3 in amino acids: CASRRGQFAFTEAFF. CDR3 in DNA: TGCGCCAGCAGACGCGGACAGTTCGCGTTCACTGAAGCTTTCTTT.

V usage is TRBV7-6 and J usage is TRBJ2-5; TRBD1 is a possible D gene (5 bases). CDR3 size: 16 residues. V was cut by 3 bases and J by 1 base, with 15 bases left in between. Per germline, CDR1 SGHVS and CDR2 FNYEAQ. The CDR3 loop reads CASSFKGLSGQETQYF. DNA for the CDR3: TGTGCCAGCAGCTTCAAGGGGCTCTCTGGCCAAGAGACCCAGTACTTC.

This sequence joins TRBV4-1 and TRBJ1-4; D gene ambiguous. CDR3 length: 13 residues. Germline-derived CDR1 and CDR2 are MGHRA and YSYEKL. V lost 4 bases, J lost 12 bases, and 15 bases lay in between. Written as DNA, the CDR3 is TGCGCCAGCAGCCGGCCACTATCTATGGAACTGTTTTTT. It is translated as CASSRPLSMELFF.

This clone has just a few counts. V gene TRBV27 combines with J gene TRBJ1-2, with a tentative D call TRBD1 (6 bases). The CDR3 sequence is 12 residues long. In germline, CDR1 is MNHEY, CDR2 SMNVEV (reference sequence). V lost 8 bases to trimming and J lost 8 bases, with 15 bases between them. DNA of the CDR3: TGTGCCAGCCGCAAGGGGGTGGAAGGCTACACCTTC. This codes for CASRKGVEGYTF.

V gene TRBV24-1 combines with J gene TRBJ2-3; weak D call: TRBD1 (6 bases). The germline V and J ends were trimmed by 4 bases and 2 bases, with 15 bases remaining between them. This CDR3 region has 16 residues. Germline loops: CDR1 KGHDR, CDR2 SFDVKD. The CDR3 is CATSDLTQGDTDTQYF. The CDR3 DNA is TGTGCCACCAGTGACCTCACACAGGGTGACACAGATACGCAGTATTTT.

The chain is built from TRBV9 and TRBJ1-4, with 7 nucleotides matching TRBD1. V lost 0 bases to trimming and J lost 8 bases; unmatched junction nucleotides: 7. The V gene's germline CDR1 is SGDLS and CDR2 YYNGEE. The CDR3 covers 15 residues. The CDR3 protein is CASSVEGQNYEKLFF. CDR3 DNA: TGTGCCAGCAGCGTAGAGGGACAGAACTACGAAAAACTGTTTTTT.